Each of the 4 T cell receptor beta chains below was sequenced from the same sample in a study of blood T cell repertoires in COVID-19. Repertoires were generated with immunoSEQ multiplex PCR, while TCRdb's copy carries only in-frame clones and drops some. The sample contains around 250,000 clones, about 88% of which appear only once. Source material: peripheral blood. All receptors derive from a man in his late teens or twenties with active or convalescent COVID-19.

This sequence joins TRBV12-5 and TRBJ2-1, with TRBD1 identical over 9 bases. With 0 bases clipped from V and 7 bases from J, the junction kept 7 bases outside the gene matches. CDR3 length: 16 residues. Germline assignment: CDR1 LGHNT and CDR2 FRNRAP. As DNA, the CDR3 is TGTGCTAGTGGTTTGGTAGCGGGACAGGGTGGGAATGAGCAGTTCTTC. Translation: CASGLVAGQGGNEQFF.

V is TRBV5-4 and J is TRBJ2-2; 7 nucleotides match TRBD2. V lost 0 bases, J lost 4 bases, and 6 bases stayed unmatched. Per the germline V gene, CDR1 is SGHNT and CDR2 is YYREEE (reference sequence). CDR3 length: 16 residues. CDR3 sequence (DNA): TGTGCCAGCAGCTTGGAGACGGGAGGATTCACCGGGGAGCTGTTTTTT. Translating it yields CASSLETGGFTGELFF.

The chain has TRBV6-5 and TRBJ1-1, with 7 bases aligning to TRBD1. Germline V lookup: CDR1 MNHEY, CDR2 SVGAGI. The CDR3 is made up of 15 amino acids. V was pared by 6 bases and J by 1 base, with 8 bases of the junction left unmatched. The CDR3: CASRPLDRANTEAFF. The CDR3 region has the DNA TGTGCCAGCAGACCCCTTGACAGGGCGAACACTGAAGCTTTCTTT.

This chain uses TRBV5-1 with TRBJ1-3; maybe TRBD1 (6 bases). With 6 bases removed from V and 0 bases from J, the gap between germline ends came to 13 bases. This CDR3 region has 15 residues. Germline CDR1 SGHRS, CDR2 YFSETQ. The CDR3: CASTNRVGSGNTIYF. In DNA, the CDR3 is TGCGCCAGCACGAACAGGGTCGGCTCTGGAAACACCATATATTTT.